This is a list of T cell receptor beta chains from one sample in a study of blood T cells in healthy people across ages. TCRdb re-called the 5' RACE reads with MiXCR, one entry per CDR3 protein. The data show over a million distinct CDR3 sequences, 55% to 75% seen once. The sequencing input was blood. The source of these receptors is a man younger than 30 in good health. Each CDR3 is given with its conserved first and last residue. The order of the fields is clone size, J gene, D gene, V gene, CDR3 protein, CDR3 DNA. The D gene is left open where the match is weak. A row's size may be missing; if present it is once, few, many or a size class.

.	TRBJ2-5	.	TRBV4-1	CASSQDWTETQYF	TGCGCCAGCAGCCAAGATTGGACGGAGACCCAGTACTTC
.	TRBJ1-1	.	TRBV18	CASSPTRGNTEAFF	TGTGCCAGCTCCCCAACACGTGGGAACACTGAAGCTTTCTTT
.	TRBJ2-3	.	TRBV6-6	CASSPVGTSTDTQYF	TGTGCCAGCAGCCCCGTAGGGACAAGCACAGATACGCAGTATTTT
.	TRBJ1-2	.	TRBV28	CASSLGNRPYGYTF	TGTGCCAGCAGTTTAGGTAACCGCCCCTATGGCTACACCTTC
few	TRBJ1-2	.	TRBV27	CASSRHFQGINYGYTF	TGTGCCAGCAGTCGCCACTTCCAGGGGATTAACTATGGCTACACCTTC
.	TRBJ2-1	TRBD1	TRBV2	CASSRDRTTNEQFF	TGTGCCAGCAGCCGGGACAGGACGACCAATGAGCAGTTCTTC
.	TRBJ2-5	TRBD2	TRBV20-1	CSARDLLAGTRQETQYF	TGCAGTGCTAGAGATCTATTAGCGGGGACGCGCCAAGAGACCCAGTACTTC
.	TRBJ2-1	.	TRBV6-4	CASSDSLTEQFF	TGTGCCAGCAGTGACTCTCTTACCGAGCAGTTCTTC
.	TRBJ2-3	TRBD2	TRBV20-1	CSATGTRVYTQYF	TGCAGTGCTACCGGGACTAGGGTATATACGCAGTATTTT
few	TRBJ2-4	.	TRBV15	CATEPGIARHIQYF	TGTGCCACCGAACCCGGGATAGCCAGGCACATTCAGTACTTC
.	TRBJ2-1	.	TRBV7-9	CASSSVRGWLFF	TGTGCCAGCAGCTCAGTCAGGGGATGGCTGTTCTTC
.	TRBJ1-5	.	TRBV6-5	CASSYPKWDQPQHF	TGTGCCAGCAGTTACCCAAAGTGGGATCAGCCCCAGCATTTT
.	TRBJ2-5	TRBD2	TRBV15	CATSITHPRPTSGETQYF	TGTGCCACCAGCATTACCCACCCTAGACCTACTAGCGGGGAGACCCAGTACTTC
.	TRBJ2-7	.	TRBV5-5	CASSDRVFSYEQYF	TGTGCCAGCAGTGATAGGGTGTTCTCCTACGAGCAGTACTTC
.	TRBJ1-1	.	TRBV25-1	CASSELSQPEAFF	TGTGCCAGCAGTGAATTGAGTCAGCCTGAAGCTTTCTTT
.	TRBJ2-3	TRBD2	TRBV27	CTSSLSGVSTDTQYF	TGTACCAGCAGTCTGAGCGGGGTGAGCACAGATACGCAGTATTTT
.	TRBJ2-7	TRBD2	TRBV20-1	CSARDVAGVVSYEQYF	TGCAGTGCTAGAGATGTAGCGGGAGTGGTCTCCTACGAGCAGTACTTC
few	TRBJ2-5	TRBD1	TRBV4-2	CASSQVNRGFQETQYF	TGTGCCAGCAGCCAAGTAAACAGGGGGTTCCAAGAGACCCAGTACTTC
.	TRBJ2-7	TRBD1	TRBV27	CASSPGTDYNEQYF	TGTGCCAGCAGTCCGGGGACAGATTACAATGAGCAGTACTTC
.	TRBJ2-1	.	TRBV20-1	CSARVVGAEEQFF	TGCAGTGCTAGAGTTGTGGGCGCGGAGGAGCAGTTCTTC
.	TRBJ1-1	.	TRBV7-2	CASSRGGQHMNTEAFF	TGTGCCAGCAGCCGCGGGGGGCAGCACATGAACACTGAAGCTTTCTTT
few	TRBJ2-1	TRBD1	TRBV27	CASRRTGYNEQFF	TGTGCCAGCAGACGGACAGGGTACAATGAGCAGTTCTTC
few	TRBJ1-6	TRBD1	TRBV27	CASSPRGTNSPLHF	TGTGCCAGCAGTCCCAGGGGGACTAATTCACCCCTCCACTTT
few	TRBJ2-3	.	TRBV13	CASSLGRNPDTQYF	TGTGCCAGCAGCTTAGGAAGGAACCCAGATACGCAGTATTTT
.	TRBJ2-7	TRBD2	TRBV25-1	CASSEYVYRRSGRAYEQYF	TGTGCCAGCAGTGAATATGTTTACAGGAGAAGCGGGAGGGCCTACGAGCAGTACTTC
.	TRBJ2-7	TRBD2	TRBV20-1	CSARDVKRILSGQPYEQYF	TGCAGTGCTAGAGATGTCAAACGGATCCTTAGCGGGCAGCCCTACGAGCAGTACTTC
few	TRBJ1-2	TRBD1	TRBV7-2	CASSSALPGQIITGYGYTF	TGTGCCAGCAGCTCAGCACTCCCGGGACAGATCATAACCGGCTATGGCTACACCTTC
.	TRBJ1-2	.	TRBV20-1	CSATSGRAADGYTF	TGCAGTGCTACCTCAGGGCGGGCGGCTGATGGCTACACCTTC
.	TRBJ2-7	TRBD1	TRBV29-1	CSVGQDRGRVYEQYF	TGCAGCGTTGGGCAAGACAGGGGGCGCGTCTACGAGCAGTACTTC
.	TRBJ2-5	.	TRBV7-2	CASSLGLQLTNYKQYF	TGTGCCAGCAGCTTAGGGCTCCAACTAACTAACTACAAGCAGTACTTC
.	TRBJ2-1	TRBD2	TRBV6-5	CASRRLAGILEQFF	TGTGCCAGCAGGCGCCTAGCGGGAATATTGGAGCAGTTCTTC
.	TRBJ1-2	TRBD1	TRBV6-5	CASSYGTGANGYTF	TGTGCCAGCAGTTACGGGACAGGGGCTAATGGCTACACCTTC
.	TRBJ1-2	TRBD1	TRBV20-1	CSAPGQGNYGYTF	TGCAGTGCCCCGGGACAGGGCAACTATGGCTACACCTTC
.	TRBJ2-5	.	TRBV27	CASSLSAEGGIIETQYF	TGTGCCAGCAGTTTATCGGCTGAAGGTGGGATTATAGAGACCCAGTACTTC
.	TRBJ1-1	.	TRBV28	CASSYILWGTEAFF	TGTGCCAGCAGTTACATACTCTGGGGGACTGAAGCTTTCTTT
once	TRBJ1-1	.	TRBV10-2	CASSETLGGEAFF	TGCGCCAGCAGTGAGACCCTGGGGGGTGAAGCTTTCTTT
.	TRBJ2-1	TRBD2	TRBV29-1	CSVEGTSGRGSYNEQFF	TGCAGCGTTGAAGGGACTAGCGGGAGGGGCTCCTACAATGAGCAGTTCTTC
.	TRBJ2-5	TRBD1	TRBV7-9	CASSLAGQGEETQYF	TGTGCCAGCAGCTTAGCGGGACAGGGAGAAGAGACCCAGTACTTC
.	TRBJ1-4	.	TRBV2	CASHVGGTSEKLFF	TGTGCCAGTCACGTGGGAGGAACTTCTGAAAAACTGTTTTTT
.	TRBJ2-1	TRBD1	TRBV6-5	CASSSRDRVWNEQFF	TGTGCCAGCAGTTCCCGAGACAGGGTTTGGAATGAGCAGTTCTTC
.	TRBJ1-1	.	TRBV6-2/TRBV6-3	CASTTSGTNTEAFF	TGTGCCAGCACCACCTCGGGGACGAACACTGAAGCTTTCTTT
.	TRBJ1-2	TRBD1	TRBV27	CATLQGAGYTF	TGTGCCACTCTGCAGGGGGCCGGCTACACCTTC
.	TRBJ2-7	.	TRBV6-5	CASSKDSARYEQYF	TGTGCCAGCAGCAAGGACAGCGCACGCTACGAGCAGTACTTC
few	TRBJ2-7	TRBD1	TRBV7-9	CASSSYRGRNEQYF	TGTGCCAGCAGCTCCTACAGGGGGCGCAACGAGCAGTACTTC
.	TRBJ1-1	TRBD1	TRBV6-2/TRBV6-3	CASSYSGTGGTEAFF	TGTGCCAGCAGTTACTCAGGGACAGGGGGAACTGAAGCTTTCTTT
.	TRBJ1-2	.	TRBV12-5	CASGLGRGYTGRGYTF	TGTGCTAGTGGTTTGGGAAGGGGCTATACCGGTCGGGGCTACACCTTC
.	TRBJ2-7	TRBD1	TRBV6-2/TRBV6-3	CASSYLPDRVRSYEQYF	TGTGCCAGCAGTTACCTCCCAGACAGGGTGCGGTCCTACGAGCAGTACTTC
.	TRBJ2-4	.	TRBV2	CASSAYFGDEAYEEQYF	TGTGCCAGCAGCGCGTATTTTGGGGACGAGGCCTACGAAGAGCAGTACTTC
.	TRBJ2-1	TRBD1	TRBV15	CATSGDRGHNEQFF	TGTGCCACCAGCGGGGACAGGGGGCACAATGAGCAGTTCTTC
many	TRBJ2-7	.	TRBV7-2	CASSLNDGYEQYF	TGTGCCAGCAGCTTAAATGACGGCTACGAGCAGTACTTC
.	TRBJ2-3	TRBD2	TRBV25-1	CASSGEAGGLQYF	TGTGCCAGCAGTGGAGAGGCGGGGGGGTTGCAGTATTTT
.	TRBJ2-3	TRBD2	TRBV7-9	CASSLAWREGSTDTQYF	TGTGCCAGCAGCTTAGCGTGGCGGGAGGGCAGCACAGATACGCAGTATTTT
.	TRBJ2-2	TRBD2	TRBV10-2	CASAGGRNTGELFF	TGCGCCAGCGCGGGGGGCCGTAACACCGGGGAGCTGTTTTTT
.	TRBJ2-1	TRBD2	TRBV7-8	CASSLLTSGGGREQFF	TGTGCCAGCAGCTTACTGACTAGCGGGGGGGGCCGGGAGCAGTTCTTC
few	TRBJ2-3	TRBD2	TRBV10-3	CAISESGSGGAADTQYF	TGTGCCATCAGTGAGTCTGGTAGCGGGGGGGCGGCAGATACGCAGTATTTT